This T cell receptor (beta chain) stems from a study of blood T cells in healthy people across ages. Whole-study findings and limits: Naive T cell percentage strongly correlated with TCR beta diversity.

Peripheral blood was drawn, about 9.1 milliliters per donor. Germline CDR1 and CDR2: DFQATT and SNEGSKA (reference sequence). Deletions cut 4 bases from V and 5 bases from J, with 12 bases between. The CDR3 consists of 13 residues. It was with a sample-barcoded 5' primer and a J-beta primer mix that a second PCR of roughly 7 to 12 cycles was run. TCRdb ran MiXCR on the 5' RACE reads and lists one entry per CDR3 protein. The sample carries over 950,000 distinct CDR3 sequences, 51% recorded once. As concerns this clonotype: The antigen remains undetermined.

Sequenced sample: blood. The chain is built from TRBV20-1 and TRBJ2-1; D remains ambiguous. The TCR originated in a woman aged 60-75 years in good health. CDR3 loop: CSATPDLDNEQFF. The CDR3 DNA sequence: TGCAGTGCTACCCCTGACTTGGACAATGAGCAGTTCTTC.